The 17 T cell receptor beta chains presented below share a single source sample, sequenced in a study of T cell repertoires in cytomegalovirus infection. TCRdb independently ran MiXCR on the reads; one entry per CDR3 protein. The sample has 150,000 to 200,000 distinct CDR3 sequences, roughly a fifth seen once. Sample: PBMCs. All receptors derive from a human donor in good health (CMV status not recorded). Some clones in this sample may be carry-over from other donors' samples.

V usage is TRBV5-4 and J usage is TRBJ2-2; D perhaps matches TRBD1 (6 bases). The germline V gene encodes CDR1 SGHNT and CDR2 YYREEE (reference sequence). V shed 6 bases and J shed 3 bases, with 12 bases lying between them. The CDR3 sequence is 14 residues long. Here the CDR3 DNA reads TGTGCCAGCAACTACCAGGGGTACACCGGGGAGCTGTTTTTT. Protein: CASNYQGYTGELFF.

With regard to this clonotype: A read error is possible here, since a much larger clone lies one base away. The rearrangement uses TRBV12-3 or TRBV12-4 and TRBJ2-3; D possibly corresponds to TRBD1 (6 bases). This CDR3 spans 13 amino acids. CDR3 protein: CDSSDSDRYTQYF. CDR3 nucleotides: TGTGACAGCTCAGACTCGGACAGATATACGCAGTATTTT.

A few counts support this clonotype. The gene calls are TRBV18 and TRBJ2-7; D is possibly TRBD1 (5 bases). Deletions cut 6 bases from V and 2 bases from J, with 14 bases between. The V gene's germline CDR1 is KGHSH and CDR2 LQKENI. The CDR3 is 14 residues long. This CDR3 is CASSRERATYEQYF. The CDR3 nucleotides are TGTGCCAGCTCCAGGGAAAGGGCGACCTACGAGCAGTACTTC.

V is TRBV30 and J is TRBJ1-1; a possible D gene is TRBD1 (6 bases). Trimming removed 1 base from V and 4 bases from J, with 13 bases in between. The CDR3 covers 14 residues. Germline V gives CDR1 GTSNPN, CDR2 SVGIG (reference sequence). CDR3 loop: CAWSDGGAVTEAFF. The CDR3 nucleotides read TGTGCCTGGAGTGACGGGGGCGCGGTCACTGAAGCTTTCTTT.

The gene calls are TRBV27 and TRBJ2-7, with 8 bases fitting TRBD1. The CDR3 contains 18 residues. The V segment lost 0 bases and the J segment 3 bases; nucleotides outside the gene matches: 13. Looked up from germline, CDR1 is MNHEY and CDR2 is SMNVEV (reference sequence). CDR3 DNA sequence: TGTGCCAGCAGTTTATCATCGTACCCGGGACAGGAATACTACGAGCAGTACTTC. The encoded protein is CASSLSSYPGQEYYEQYF.

In this sample, this clonotype turned up a few times. The V and J genes are TRBV6-2 or TRBV6-3 and TRBJ1-5; unclear D gene. The CDR3 totals 13 residues. Looked up from germline, CDR1 is MNHEY and CDR2 is SVGEGT. Trimming removed 4 bases from V and 2 bases from J, with 6 bases in between. The CDR3 nucleotides read TGTGCCAGCAGTTGGGAAGGCAATCAGCCCCAGCATTTT. Protein sequence: CASSWEGNQPQHF.

This clonotype has just a few counts. The chain joins TRBV29-1 to TRBJ1-2; D is ambiguous. Germline V gene sequence: CDR1 SQVTM, CDR2 ANQGSEA. CDR3 length equals 11 residues. CDR3 sequence reads: CTGWHTDGYTF. The DNA of the CDR3 is TGCACCGGATGGCATACCGATGGCTACACCTTC.

The genes are TRBV27 and TRBJ2-1, with 7 bases matching TRBD2. Germline assignment: CDR1 MNHEY and CDR2 SMNVEV (reference sequence). This CDR3 region has 16 residues. V was pared by 0 bases and J by 0 bases, with 2 bases of the junction left unmatched. The CDR3 coding sequence is TGTGCCAGCAGTTTATCTGGCGGGAGCTCCTACAATGAGCAGTTCTTC. Amino acid sequence: CASSLSGGSSYNEQFF.

Many counts were recorded for this clonotype. The chain is built from TRBV7-2 and TRBJ2-5, with D tentatively TRBD2 (5 bases). The germline V and J ends were trimmed by 1 base and 3 bases, with 12 bases remaining between them. The CDR3 has 15 residues. Looked up from germline, CDR1 is SGHTA and CDR2 is FQGNSA. CDR3 protein: CASSLVTGNEETQYF. The CDR3 region has the DNA TGTGCCAGCAGCTTAGTAACGGGAAATGAAGAGACCCAGTACTTC.

This clonotype was counted only a few times. The chain carries TRBV4-1 and TRBJ2-3, with D possibly being TRBD2 (7 bases). The V gene lost 0 bases and the J gene lost 4 bases, with 11 bases spanning the gap. Germline values: CDR1 MGHRA, CDR2 YSYEKL. The length of the CDR3 is 15 residues. This CDR3 is CASSQDGGPADTQYF. The CDR3 region has the DNA TGCGCCAGCAGCCAAGACGGGGGGCCGGCAGATACGCAGTATTTT.

The chain has TRBV7-8 and TRBJ2-7; D perhaps matches TRBD1 (6 bases). The CDR3 runs to 15 residues. Germline CDR1 and CDR2: SGHVS and FQNEAQ. V was cut by 5 bases and J by 0 bases, with 14 bases left in between. The CDR3, as DNA: TGTGCCAGCAGCCAGGGGCAGAGTAGCTCCTACGAGCAGTACTTC. Its translation: CASSQGQSSSYEQYF.

This clonotype was counted between two and nine times. The rearrangement links TRBV20-1 to TRBJ1-5; no clear D gene. With 3 bases removed from V and 1 base from J, the gap between germline ends came to 7 bases. This CDR3 is built from 13 residues. Germline CDR1 and CDR2: DFQATT and SNEGSKA (reference sequence). The CDR3 loop is CSARRLSNQPQHF. CDR3 bases: TGCAGTGCTAGGCGACTGAGCAATCAGCCCCAGCATTTT.

The rearrangement links TRBV11-3 to TRBJ2-1; 8 nucleotides agree with TRBD2. Germline CDR1 SGHNT, CDR2 YENEEA. Trimming cost V 5 bases and J 9 bases; bases outside gene matches: 15. The CDR3 contains 16 residues. CDR3 residues: CASSPSTSGGRGEQFF. In DNA, the CDR3 is TGTGCCAGCAGCCCATCTACTAGCGGAGGAAGGGGTGAGCAGTTCTTC.

This clonotype was picked up many times. The chain links TRBV6-5 to TRBJ2-1, with 7 bases lining up with TRBD2. Trimming removed 0 bases from V and 0 bases from J; junction bases left unmatched: 5. CDR1 is MNHEY, CDR2 SVGAGI, per germline. The CDR3 has 17 amino acids. CDR3 nucleotides: TGTGCCAGCAGTTACTCGGGACTAACCAGCTCCTACAATGAGCAGTTCTTC. Translation: CASSYSGLTSSYNEQFF.

The chain employs TRBV11-2 and TRBJ1-4, with 10 bases that match TRBD1. CDR1 and CDR2 (germline): SGHAT, FQNNGV. The CDR3 consists of 18 residues. After removal of 4 bases from V and 1 base from J, the junction contained 9 bases not matched to a gene. The CDR3 DNA is TGTGCCAGCAGCTCGCCCCAAGGACAGGGGGGAACTAATGAAAAACTGTTTTTT. It specifies CASSSPQGQGGTNEKLFF.

The V call is TRBV5-6, the J call TRBJ1-6; 8 bases are shared with TRBD1. The CDR3 length is 16 residues. The V gene's germline CDR1 is SGHDT and CDR2 YYEEEE. With 0 bases clipped from V and 6 bases from J, the junction kept 5 bases outside the gene matches. CDR3 nucleotide sequence: TGTGCCAGCAGCTTGGAAGGGGACAGGCGTAATTCACCCCTCCACTTT. As protein: CASSLEGDRRNSPLHF.

The chain is built from TRBV20-1 and TRBJ1-2; 10 bases are a match to TRBD1. CDR1 and CDR2 from the germline V gene are DFQATT and SNEGSKA (reference sequence). The CDR3 is 13 residues long. V trimming: 7 bases; J trimming: 4 bases; junction bases outside the gene matches: 6. The CDR3, as DNA: TGCAGTGTTCGGGACAGGGGTGCCTATGGCTACACCTTC. This translates into CSVRDRGAYGYTF.